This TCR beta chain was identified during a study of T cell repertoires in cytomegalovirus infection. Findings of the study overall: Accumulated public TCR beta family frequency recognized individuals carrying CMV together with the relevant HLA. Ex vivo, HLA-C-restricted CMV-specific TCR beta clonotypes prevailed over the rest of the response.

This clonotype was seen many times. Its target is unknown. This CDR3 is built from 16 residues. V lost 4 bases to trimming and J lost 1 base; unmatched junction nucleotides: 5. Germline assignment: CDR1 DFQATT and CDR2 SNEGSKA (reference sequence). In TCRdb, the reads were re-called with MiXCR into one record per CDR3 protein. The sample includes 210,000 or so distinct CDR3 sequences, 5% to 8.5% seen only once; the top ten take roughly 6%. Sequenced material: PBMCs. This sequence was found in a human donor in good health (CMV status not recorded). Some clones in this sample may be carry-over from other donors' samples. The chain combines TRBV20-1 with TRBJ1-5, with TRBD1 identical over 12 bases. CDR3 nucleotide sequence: TGCAGTGCTATGGGACAGGGGGCGCGAAGCAATCAGCCCCAGCATTTT. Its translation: CSAMGQGARSNQPQHF.